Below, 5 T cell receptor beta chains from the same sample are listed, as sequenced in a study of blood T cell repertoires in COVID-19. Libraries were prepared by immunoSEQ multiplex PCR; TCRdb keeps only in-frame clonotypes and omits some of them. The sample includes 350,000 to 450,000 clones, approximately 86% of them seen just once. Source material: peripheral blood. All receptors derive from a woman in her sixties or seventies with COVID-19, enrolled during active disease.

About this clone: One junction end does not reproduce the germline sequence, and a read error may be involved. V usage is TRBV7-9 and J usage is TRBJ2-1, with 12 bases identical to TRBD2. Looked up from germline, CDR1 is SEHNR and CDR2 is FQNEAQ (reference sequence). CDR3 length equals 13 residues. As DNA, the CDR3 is TGTGCCAGCAGCTCCGGACTAGCGGGGTCGGGGGTCTTC. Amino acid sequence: CASSSGLAGSGVF.

This CDR3 reads CASRTEAYEQYF. CDR3 DNA: TGTGCCAGCAGGACGGAGGCCTACGAGCAGTACTTC. The chain recombines TRBV6-6 with TRBJ2-7, with a weak D call TRBD2 (5 bases). This CDR3 is built from 12 residues. The germline CDR1 and CDR2 sequences are MNHNY and SVGAGI (reference sequence). The V end lost 6 bases, the J end lost 2 bases, and 8 bases lay between the germline ends.

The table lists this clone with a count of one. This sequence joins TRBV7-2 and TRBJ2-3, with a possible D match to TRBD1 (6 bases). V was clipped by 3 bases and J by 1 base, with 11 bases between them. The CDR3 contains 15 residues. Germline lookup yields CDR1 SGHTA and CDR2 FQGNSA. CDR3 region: CASSLGTTRTDTQYF. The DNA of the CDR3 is TGTGCCAGCAGCTTGGGGACAACTCGCACAGATACGCAGTATTTT.

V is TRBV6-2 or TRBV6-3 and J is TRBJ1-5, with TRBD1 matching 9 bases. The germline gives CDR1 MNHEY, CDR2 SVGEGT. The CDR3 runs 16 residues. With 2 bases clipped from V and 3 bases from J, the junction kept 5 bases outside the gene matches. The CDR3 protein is CASSYRGQGYNQPQHF. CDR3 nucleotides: TGTGCCAGCAGTTACAGGGGACAGGGCTACAATCAGCCCCAGCATTTT.

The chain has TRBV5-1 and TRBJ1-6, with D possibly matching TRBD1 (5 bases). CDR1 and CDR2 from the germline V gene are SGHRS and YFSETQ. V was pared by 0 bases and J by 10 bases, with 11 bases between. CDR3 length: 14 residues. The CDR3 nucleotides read TGCGCCAGCAGCTTGGGGCAGGGTCTGTCACCCCTCCACTTT. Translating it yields CASSLGQGLSPLHF.